This entry lists 2 T cell receptor beta chains sequenced from one sample in a study of brain T cells in children with intractable seizures. Time point indicated: blood from clinic visit 5 months post-surgery; TSC patient then seizure free. The protocol was immunoSEQ multiplex PCR, while the TCRdb copy is restricted to in-frame clones and leaves out a portion. Of approximately 330,000 clones detected, nearly 95% appear once; the ten largest clones hold around 5%. Sequencing used peripheral blood, obtained about 5 months after surgery. These receptors all come from a boy younger than two with tuberous sclerosis and intractable seizures.

The chain has TRBV30 and TRBJ2-2; no definite D call. V was cut by 0 bases and J by 8 bases, with 10 bases left in between. Germline V gene lookup returns CDR1 GTSNPN and CDR2 SVGIG (reference sequence). The CDR3 is 13 residues long. The CDR3 DNA reads TGTGCCTGGAGTGTACGCCTGGTAGGGGAGCTGTTTTTT. Protein: CAWSVRLVGELFF.

The rearrangement joins TRBV12-2 to TRBJ2-5; no DNA check was done on the table's D call, TRBD1. TRBV12-2 is a recognized pseudogene. The CDR3 spans 15 residues. The CDR3, as DNA: TGTGCAAGTCGCTTTGTTGGGACAGGGAGGGAGACCCAGTACTTC. Its protein product is CASRFVGTGRETQYF.